The clone carrying this T cell receptor (beta chain) was counted once. The protocol was immunoSEQ multiplex PCR, while the TCRdb copy is restricted to in-frame clones and leaves out a portion. Of under 1,100,000 clones listed, around 74% were seen once; the top ten hold roughly 1.4%. This sample was included in a study of shared clonotypes between healthy human individuals. The CDR3 has 15 amino acids. The TCR originated in a man between 18 and 29 years old in good health. The chain has TRBV21-1 and TRBJ2-1; TRBD1 is the table's D call, not checked against the DNA. TRBV21-1 is an annotated pseudogene. Source material: memory CD4+ T cells sorted from blood. Subset in this sample: CD45RA-negative fraction. The CDR3 here is CASSKRRGLGDEQFF. The CDR3 DNA reads as TGTGCCAGCAGCAAGAGAAGGGGGCTAGGCGATGAGCAGTTCTTC.